The source of this T cell receptor beta chain is a study of blood T cells in healthy people across ages (dated by TCRdb to 2014 to 2015). Study-level background: In model experiments, template switching captured about one uniquely barcoded TCR beta cDNA molecule for every two T cells. Using the same blood draw, the study looked at two additional independent replicas of 1 million unique cDNA reads for two donors, one aged 18 to 30 and the other aged 80 or older. To avoid experimental bias, donors of different ages were randomly spread across the sequencing lanes. Using deep sequencing normalized with unique cDNA molecular identifiers, the study measured how TCR beta repertoire diversity changes with age. The donors were divided into four age groups: young (average approximately 17 years), middle-aged (about 40), aged (approximately 64) and long-lived (roughly 88).

Overall study results and their limits: Since profiling was done on bulk unsorted PBMCs, naive and antigen-experienced compartments could not be conclusively compared. Total diversity estimates from one million sequenced T cells were considered lower bounds and underestimates. A strong correlation was found between observed TCR beta diversity and the percentage of naive T cells measured by flow cytometry. As age increased, observed TCR beta diversity per million T cells dropped in a roughly linear way, and a significant reduction was already evident by age 40. Because the CMV infection status of the donors was unknown, age-related changes in expanded clonotypes may potentially have been confounded. Compared with the aged group, the long-lived group had more naive CD4+ T cells, fewer expanded clones and increased TCR diversity, a pattern suggesting age selection.

About this clonotype itself: Its binding antigen is unknown. The record has no base qualities; no much larger clone is one base away.

Library preparation was by 5' RACE. The run used an Illumina HiSeq 2500. A second roughly 6 to 11 cycle PCR used a sample-barcoded 5' primer and a J-beta primer mix. Each TCR beta cDNA molecule received a unique molecular identifier from a template-switch 5' adaptor carrying 12 random nucleotides. Each sample yielded at least 2.5 million CDR3-containing paired-end reads. First-strand cDNA synthesis was performed from all RNA using the Mint cDNA synthesis kit, with priming by a TRBC-specific oligonucleotide. All cDNA was treated with uracil-DNA glycosylase and then went through a first 18-cycle PCR with the universal primers M1SS and BC2_uni_R. Regarding the original processing steps: Each sample was normalized by randomly selecting 1 million high-quality reads, each carrying a distinct molecular identifier. Instead of being binned into consensus sequences, reads that shared molecular identifiers were thrown out. MiTCR, set to a Q25 quality threshold and the strictest error-elimination algorithm, was used for CDR3 identification, clonotype clustering and error correction. A nonparametric unseen species model with Euler transformation was used to estimate lower-bound total TCR beta diversity. Using fastp trimming at Q25 and MiXCR clonotype assembly, TCRdb reanalyzed the public sequencing data and kept in-frame beta chains. Identical CDR3 proteins give one entry, which carries the most common genes and DNA. The V and J calls were determined by TCRdb, not by the authors. The sample contains around 900,000 distinct CDR3 sequences, roughly half of them found a single time. 20% to 25% of the sample rests with the top ten.

Spanning cysteine to phenylalanine, the CDR3 consists of 14 amino acids. Of the read, only the CDR3 DNA is kept; its 42 bases are in frame from base 1. Trimming leaves V shorter by 6 bases and J shorter by 3 bases, with the junction holding 4 bases beyond the gene matches. Systemically healthy Caucasian individuals from Russia, some 38 in total and aged about 6 to 95 years, were included as donors. Each donor gave 8.5 to 10 milliliters of peripheral blood, collected into EDTA-treated Vacutainer tubes. Ficoll-Paque density-gradient centrifugation was used to isolate PBMCs, with at least 6.5 million obtained per sample. Total RNA was extracted from PBMCs with Trizol reagent, with at least 6 micrograms obtained per sample. The percentages of naive CD45RAhigh/CD27high T cells were determined by flow cytometry on a PBMC aliquot from every donor.

The sequencing input was blood. The clonotype originates from an older woman in good health. The chain links TRBV12-3 or TRBV12-4 with TRBJ2-5; 10 middle bases align to TRBD2. Here the CDR3 is given as CASRPTSGKETQYF. In nucleotides, the sequence is TGTGCCAGCAGACCAACTAGCGGGAAAGAGACCCAGTACTTC.